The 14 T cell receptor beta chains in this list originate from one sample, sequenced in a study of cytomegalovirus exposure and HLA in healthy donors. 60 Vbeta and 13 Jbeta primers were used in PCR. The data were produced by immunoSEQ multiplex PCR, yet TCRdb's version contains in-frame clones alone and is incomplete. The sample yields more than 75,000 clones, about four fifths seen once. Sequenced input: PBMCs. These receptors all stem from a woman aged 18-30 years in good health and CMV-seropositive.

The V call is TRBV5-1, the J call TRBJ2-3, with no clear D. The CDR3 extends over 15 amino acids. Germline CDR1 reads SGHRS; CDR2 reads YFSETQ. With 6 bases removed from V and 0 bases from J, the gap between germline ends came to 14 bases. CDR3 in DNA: TGCGCCAGCAAGATATCTGGGCTGAGCACAGATACGCAGTATTTT. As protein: CASKISGLSTDTQYF.

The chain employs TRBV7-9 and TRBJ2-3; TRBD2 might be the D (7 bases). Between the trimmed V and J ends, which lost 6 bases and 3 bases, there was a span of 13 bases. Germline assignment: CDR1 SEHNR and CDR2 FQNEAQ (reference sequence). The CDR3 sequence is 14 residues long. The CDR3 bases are TGTGCCAGCAGATGGGGGGGCACAACAGATACGCAGTATTTT. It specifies CASRWGGTTDTQYF.

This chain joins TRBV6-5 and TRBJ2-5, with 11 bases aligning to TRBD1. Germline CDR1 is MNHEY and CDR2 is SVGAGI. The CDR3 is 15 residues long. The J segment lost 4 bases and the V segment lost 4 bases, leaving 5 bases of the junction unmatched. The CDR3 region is CASSLTGTGGETQYF. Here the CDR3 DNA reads TGTGCCAGCAGTTTGACCGGGACAGGGGGAGAGACCCAGTACTTC.

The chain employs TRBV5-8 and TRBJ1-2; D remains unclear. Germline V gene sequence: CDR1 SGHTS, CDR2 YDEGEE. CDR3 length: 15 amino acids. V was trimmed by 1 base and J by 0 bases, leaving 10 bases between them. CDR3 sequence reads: CASSLKRVANYGYTF. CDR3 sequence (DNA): TGTGCCAGCAGCTTGAAGAGGGTGGCTAACTATGGCTACACCTTC.

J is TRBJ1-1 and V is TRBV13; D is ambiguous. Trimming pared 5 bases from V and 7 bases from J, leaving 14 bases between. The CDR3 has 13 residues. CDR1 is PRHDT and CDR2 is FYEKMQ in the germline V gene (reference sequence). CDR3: CASSGTRIGEAFF. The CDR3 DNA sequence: TGTGCCAGCAGCGGTACTAGAATAGGTGAAGCTTTCTTT.

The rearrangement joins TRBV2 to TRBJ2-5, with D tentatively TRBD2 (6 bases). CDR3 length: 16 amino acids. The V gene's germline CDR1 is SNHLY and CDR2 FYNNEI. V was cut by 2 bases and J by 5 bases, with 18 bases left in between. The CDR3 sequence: CASSEWSSVYLETQYF. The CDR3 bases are TGTGCCAGCAGTGAATGGTCTAGCGTCTATCTGGAGACCCAGTACTTC. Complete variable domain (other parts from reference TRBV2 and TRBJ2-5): EPEVTQTPSHQVTQMGQEVILRCVPISNHLYFYWYRQILGQKVEFLVSFYNNEISEKSEIFDDQFSVERPDGSNFTLKIRSTKLEDSAMYFCASSEWSSVYLETQYFGPGTRLLVL.

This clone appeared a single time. Written as DNA, the CDR3 is TGTGCCTGGCATCAAAACCAGGGTTATAATTCACCCCTCCACTTT. Protein sequence: CAWHQNQGYNSPLHF. This chain joins TRBV30 and TRBJ1-6; a possible D gene is TRBD1 (5 bases). Between the trimmed V and J ends, which lost 5 bases and 4 bases, there was a span of 15 bases. Germline V CDR1 and CDR2: GTSNPN, SVGIG (reference sequence). The CDR3 length is 15 residues.

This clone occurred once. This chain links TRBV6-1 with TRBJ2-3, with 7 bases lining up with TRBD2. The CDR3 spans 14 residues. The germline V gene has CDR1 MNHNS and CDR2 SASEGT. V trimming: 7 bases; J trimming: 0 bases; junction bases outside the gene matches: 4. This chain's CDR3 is CASKGGSSTDTQYF. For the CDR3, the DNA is TGTGCCAGCAAAGGCGGGAGCAGCACAGATACGCAGTATTTT.

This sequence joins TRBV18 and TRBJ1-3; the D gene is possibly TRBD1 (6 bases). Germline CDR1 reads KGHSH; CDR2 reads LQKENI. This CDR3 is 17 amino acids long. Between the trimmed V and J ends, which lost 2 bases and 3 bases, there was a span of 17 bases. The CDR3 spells CASSPVGGLVLGNTIYF. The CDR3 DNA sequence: TGTGCCAGCTCACCAGTGGGGGGGCTGGTCCTTGGAAACACCATATATTTT.

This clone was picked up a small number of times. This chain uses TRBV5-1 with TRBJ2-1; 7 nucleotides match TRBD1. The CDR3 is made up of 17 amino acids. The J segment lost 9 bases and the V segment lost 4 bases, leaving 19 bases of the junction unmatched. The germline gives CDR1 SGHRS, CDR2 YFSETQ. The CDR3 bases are TGCGCCAGCAGCCGCGTAGCCCAAATACAGGGGTCCAGTGAGCAGTTCTTC. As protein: CASSRVAQIQGSSEQFF.

CDR3: CASSYVTGGTEAFF. DNA of the CDR3: TGTGCCAGCAGTTACGTCACAGGGGGCACTGAAGCTTTCTTT. The chain recombines TRBV6-5 with TRBJ1-1; 8 nucleotides agree with TRBD1. Germline V CDR1 and CDR2: MNHEY, SVGAGI. CDR3 size: 14 residues. The V and J ends lost 2 bases and 4 bases, in that order; junction bases with no gene match: 3.

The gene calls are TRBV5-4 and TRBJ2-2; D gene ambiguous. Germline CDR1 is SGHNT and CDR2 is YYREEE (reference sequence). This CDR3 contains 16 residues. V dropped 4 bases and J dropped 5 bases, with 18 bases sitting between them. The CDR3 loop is CASSPVTPFGTGELFF. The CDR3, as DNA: TGTGCCAGCAGCCCAGTTACACCGTTCGGGACCGGGGAGCTGTTTTTT.

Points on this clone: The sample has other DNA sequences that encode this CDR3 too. Here the CDR3 DNA reads TGTGCCAGCAGCTCCTCTAACTATGGCTACACCTTC. Its translation: CASSSSNYGYTF. The chain recombines TRBV7-9 with TRBJ1-2; D unresolved. Germline assignment: CDR1 SEHNR and CDR2 FQNEAQ (reference sequence). The CDR3 consists of 12 residues. Deletions cut 4 bases from V and 0 bases from J, with 3 bases between.

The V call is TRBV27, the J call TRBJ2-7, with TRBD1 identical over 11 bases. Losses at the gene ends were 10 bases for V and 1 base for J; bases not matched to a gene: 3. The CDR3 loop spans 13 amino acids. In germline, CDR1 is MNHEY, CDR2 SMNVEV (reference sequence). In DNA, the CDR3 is TGTGCCACCGGGACAGGGGGGTCCTACGAGCAGTACTTC. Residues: CATGTGGSYEQYF.